These T cell receptor beta chains were read from a single sample in a study of blood T cell repertoires in COVID-19. TCRdb's table, derived via immunoSEQ multiplex PCR, lists solely in-frame clones and lacks some. Seen here are approximately 250,000 clones, 80% to 90% observed once, and the top ten hold approximately 3.4%. The specimen was PBMCs or T cells enriched from blood (not recorded which). These receptors were obtained from a woman aged 40-49 years who had been exposed to COVID-19. CDR3s include the opening cysteine and the closing phenylalanine or tryptophan. D genes are given only for firm matches. Some rows mark clone size as missing; the rest say once, few, many or name a class of expanded clone.

D: .
J: TRBJ1-2
size: .
length: 13
V: TRBV30
CDR3: CAWDWGVGYGYTF
DNA: TGTGCCTGGGATTGGGGGGTCGGCTATGGCTACACCTTC

D: .
J: TRBJ1-1
size: .
length: 15
V: TRBV6-1
CDR3: CASSDPETGHREAFF
DNA: TGTGCCAGCAGTGACCCCGAGACAGGACATCGTGAAGCTTTCTTT

D: TRBD1
J: TRBJ1-2
size: .
length: 15
V: TRBV7-9
CDR3: CASSDGTGRRYGYTF
DNA: TGTGCCAGCAGTGACGGGACAGGGAGGCGTTATGGCTACACCTTC

D: .
J: TRBJ1-4
size: .
length: 14
V: TRBV19
CDR3: CATRSPATNEKLFF
DNA: TGTGCCACCCGGAGTCCCGCAACTAATGAAAAACTGTTTTTT

D: .
J: TRBJ1-1
size: .
length: 13
V: TRBV6-2/TRBV6-3
CDR3: CASSFSEITEAFF
DNA: TGTGCCAGCAGTTTCTCAGAGATAACTGAAGCTTTCTTT

D: TRBD1
J: TRBJ2-2
size: once
length: 17
V: TRBV9
CDR3: CASSKDRGRTNTGELFF
DNA: TGTGCCAGCAGCAAAGACAGGGGCCGGACGAACACCGGGGAGCTGTTTTTT

D: .
J: TRBJ2-1
size: .
length: 14
V: TRBV28
CDR3: CVIARETPNNEQFF
DNA: TGTGTAATCGCCCGCGAGACTCCGAACAATGAGCAGTTCTTC

D: .
J: TRBJ1-2
size: .
length: 13
V: TRBV28
CDR3: CASSLKGRYGYTF
DNA: TGTGCCAGCAGTTTAAAGGGGCGGTATGGCTACACCTTC

D: .
J: TRBJ2-3
size: .
length: 15
V: TRBV5-1
CDR3: CASSLVPESTDTQYF
DNA: TGCGCCAGCAGCTTGGTTCCGGAGAGCACAGATACGCAGTATTTT

D: TRBD1
J: TRBJ1-2
size: .
length: 16
V: TRBV7-3
CDR3: CASSVPLQGALYGYTF
DNA: TGTGCCAGCAGCGTACCCCTGCAGGGGGCGCTTTATGGCTACACCTTC

D: .
J: TRBJ2-3
size: once
length: 14
V: TRBV11-3
CDR3: CASSLSRATDTQYF
DNA: TGTGCCAGCAGCTTATCGAGGGCCACAGATACGCAGTATTTT

D: .
J: TRBJ1-1
size: .
length: 14
V: TRBV29-1
CDR3: CSVGRLGGDTEAFF
DNA: TGCAGCGTTGGCCGGTTAGGAGGGGACACTGAAGCTTTCTTT

D: .
J: TRBJ2-7
size: .
length: 14
V: TRBV5-1
CDR3: CASSFLVSSYEQYF
DNA: TGCGCCAGCAGCTTTCTAGTGTCTTCCTACGAGCAGTACTTC

D: TRBD2
J: TRBJ2-1
size: .
length: 18
V: TRBV24-1
CDR3: CATSGRGLAGSSYNEQFF
DNA: TGTGCCACCAGTGGGAGGGGACTAGCGGGGAGCTCCTACAATGAGCAGTTCTTC

D: TRBD1
J: TRBJ1-2
size: once
length: 15
V: TRBV19
CDR3: CASTPGTGGSYGYTF
DNA: TGTGCCAGTACCCCAGGGACAGGGGGGAGCTATGGCTACACCTTC

D: .
J: TRBJ1-1
size: .
length: 13
V: TRBV12-3/TRBV12-4
CDR3: CASSQTTNTEAFF
DNA: TGTGCCAGCAGCCAGACAACGAACACTGAAGCTTTCTTT

D: TRBD2
J: TRBJ2-1
size: .
length: 15
V: TRBV15
CDR3: CATSRDLGAGNEQFF
DNA: TGTGCCACCAGCAGAGATCTAGGAGCGGGGAATGAGCAGTTCTTC

D: TRBD1
J: TRBJ2-1
size: .
length: 18
V: TRBV4-3
CDR3: CASSQEGSWGQGYNEQFF
DNA: TGCGCCAGCAGCCAAGAGGGGTCGTGGGGACAGGGATACAATGAGCAGTTCTTC

D: TRBD2
J: TRBJ2-2
size: .
length: 14
V: TRBV27
CDR3: CASRRLADTGELFF
DNA: TGTGCCAGCAGACGACTAGCGGACACCGGGGAGCTGTTTTTT

D: .
J: TRBJ2-7
size: .
length: 14
V: TRBV7-2
CDR3: CASSSGSLPYEQYF
DNA: TGTGCCAGCAGTTCCGGGTCATTGCCCTACGAGCAGTACTTC

D: .
J: TRBJ2-2
size: .
length: 14
V: TRBV28
CDR3: CASSLWGRGGELFF
DNA: TGTGCCAGCAGTTTATGGGGCCGGGGCGGGGAGCTGTTTTTT

D: .
J: TRBJ1-4
size: .
length: 14
V: TRBV7-2
CDR3: CASSLAGRGEKLFF
DNA: TGTGCCAGCAGCTTAGCGGGGAGGGGGGAGAAACTGTTTTTT

D: .
J: TRBJ1-4
size: .
length: 13
V: TRBV4-3
CDR3: CASSREGFEKLFF
DNA: TGCGCCAGCAGCCGGGAGGGCTTCGAAAAACTGTTTTTT

D: .
J: TRBJ1-2
size: .
length: 13
V: TRBV18
CDR3: CASSESVRNGYTF
DNA: TGTGCCAGCTCCGAGAGCGTTCGCAATGGCTACACCTTC

D: .
J: TRBJ2-1
size: .
length: 15
V: TRBV11-3
CDR3: CASSLRGQTYNEQFF
DNA: TGTGCCAGCAGCTTAAGGGGACAAACCTACAATGAGCAGTTCTTC

D: .
J: TRBJ1-1
size: .
length: 13
V: TRBV5-4
CDR3: CAIRTSMNTEAFF
DNA: TGTGCCATCAGGACATCCATGAACACTGAAGCTTTCTTT

D: TRBD2
J: TRBJ2-1
size: .
length: 14
V: TRBV7-9
CDR3: CASSLGLAYNEQFF
DNA: TGTGCCAGCAGCTTAGGACTAGCGTACAATGAGCAGTTCTTC

D: .
J: TRBJ2-7
size: few
length: 16
V: TRBV4-1
CDR3: CASSYGGRGGPYEQYF
DNA: TGCGCCAGCAGCTACGGTGGCAGGGGAGGGCCCTACGAGCAGTACTTC

D: .
J: TRBJ1-2
size: .
length: 18
V: TRBV11-2
CDR3: CASSAHGLRQGPNYGYTF
DNA: TGTGCCAGCAGCGCCCACGGCCTGCGGCAGGGGCCTAACTATGGCTACACCTTC

D: TRBD2
J: TRBJ2-5
size: once
length: 18
V: TRBV7-8
CDR3: CASSLEKLRSSGKETQYF
DNA: TGTGCCAGCAGCTTAGAAAAGTTGAGGTCTAGCGGGAAGGAGACCCAGTACTTC

D: .
J: TRBJ2-1
size: .
length: 13
V: TRBV25-1
CDR3: CASSEYRDNEQFF
DNA: TGTGCCAGCAGTGAATACAGGGACAATGAGCAGTTCTTC

D: .
J: TRBJ1-4
size: .
length: 14
V: TRBV12-5
CDR3: CASGPGGTNEKLFF
DNA: TGTGCTAGTGGTCCCGGAGGGACTAATGAAAAACTGTTTTTT

D: TRBD2
J: TRBJ2-1
size: .
length: 14
V: TRBV6-5
CDR3: CASNSAGGYNEQFF
DNA: TGTGCCAGCAACTCTGCGGGGGGGTACAATGAGCAGTTCTTC